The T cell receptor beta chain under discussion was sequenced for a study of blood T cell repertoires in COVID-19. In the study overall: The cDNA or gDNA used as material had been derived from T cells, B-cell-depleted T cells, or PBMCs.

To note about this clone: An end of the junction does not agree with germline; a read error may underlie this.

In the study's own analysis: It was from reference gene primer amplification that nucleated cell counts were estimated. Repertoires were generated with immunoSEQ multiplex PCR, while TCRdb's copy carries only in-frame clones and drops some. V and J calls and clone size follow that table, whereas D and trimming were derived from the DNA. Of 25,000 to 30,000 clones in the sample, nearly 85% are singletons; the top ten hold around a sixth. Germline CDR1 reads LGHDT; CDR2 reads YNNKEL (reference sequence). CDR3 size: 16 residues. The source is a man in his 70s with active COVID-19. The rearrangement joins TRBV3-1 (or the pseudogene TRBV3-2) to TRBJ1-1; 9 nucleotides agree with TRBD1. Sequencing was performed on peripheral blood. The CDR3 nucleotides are TGTGCCAGCAGCCACGGGACAGGGACTTCGGACACTGAAACTTTCTTT. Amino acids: CASSHGTGTSDTETFF.